These 32 T cell receptor beta chains share one sample of origin, sequenced in a study of regulatory T cells in long-lasting Graves disease. To make TCR beta libraries, researchers used iRepertoire HTBI primers and Arm-PCR of CDR3 regions. TCRdb reprocessed the multiplex PCR reads with MiXCR, giving one entry per CDR3 protein. The table records a few hundred thousand distinct CDR3 sequences, roughly a quarter of them present only once. Time point indicated: persistent/refractory GD, antithyroid drugs over 5 years with positive TRAb. RNA from PBMCs was the source of the TCR library. This specimen was peripheral blood mononuclear cells (PBMCs), taken when the disease was refractory, from a patient treated with antithyroid drugs. These receptors originate from a female donor with Graves disease.

V gene TRBV20-1 combines with J gene TRBJ2-7; D tentatively reads TRBD1 or TRBD2 (5 bases each). Germline CDR1 is DFQATT and CDR2 is SNEGSKA (reference sequence). V lost 7 bases to trimming and J lost 2 bases, with 15 bases between them. The CDR3 contains 13 residues. The CDR3, as DNA: TGCAGTGTCACACGGGACGCAACCTACGAGCAGTACTTC. Translating it yields CSVTRDATYEQYF.

The rearrangement joins TRBV6-2 or TRBV6-3 to TRBJ1-3; the D is unclear. CDR1 is MNHEY, CDR2 SVGEGT, per germline. Between the trimmed V and J ends, which lost 2 bases and 1 base, there was a span of 9 bases. There are 15 residues in the CDR3. This CDR3 reads CASSYELGSGNTIYF. The DNA for the CDR3 is TGTGCCAGCAGTTACGAGTTGGGTTCTGGAAACACCATATATTTT.

This clonotype was counted ten times or more. The chain recombines TRBV20-1 with TRBJ2-7, with D perhaps TRBD1 or TRBD2 (6 bases each). Germline CDR1 and CDR2: DFQATT and SNEGSKA (reference sequence). The CDR3 covers 17 residues. Trimming cost V 0 bases and J 6 bases, with 24 bases left between them. The CDR3 protein is CSARDQGRTSVSGEQYF. In DNA form, the CDR3 reads TGCAGTGCTAGAGATCAGGGGCGGACTTCTGTTAGCGGCGAGCAGTACTTC.

This clonotype was observed at least ten times. The rearrangement joins TRBV12-3 or TRBV12-4 to TRBJ2-2; a weak D match, TRBD1 (5 bases). Trimming shortened V by 5 bases and J by 2 bases, and 12 bases separated the two germline ends. CDR3 length: 15 amino acids. The CDR3, as DNA: TGTGCCAGCAGTCAGGCACAGGTCAACACCGGGGAGCTGTTTTTT. This sequence encodes CASSQAQVNTGELFF.

J is TRBJ1-1 and V is TRBV12-3 or TRBV12-4; a weak D match, TRBD1 (5 bases). V was pared by 7 bases and J by 3 bases, with 18 bases between. This CDR3 is built from 15 residues. The CDR3, as DNA: TGTGCCAGCATCCCCGGGGGGGGTTATTACACTGAAGCTTTCTTT. It is translated as CASIPGGGYYTEAFF.

This clonotype has only a few counts. The chain is built from TRBV11-2 and TRBJ1-1, with unresolved D. Looked up from germline, CDR1 is SGHAT and CDR2 is FQNNGV. The V end lost 4 bases, the J end lost 3 bases, and 12 bases lay between the germline ends. There are 14 residues in the CDR3. The CDR3 DNA is TGTGCCAGCAGCTCTCATCCCGGGGACACTGAAGCTTTCTTT. This encodes CASSSHPGDTEAFF. The entire variable domain, with the rest obtained from reference TRBV11-2 and TRBJ1-1, is as follows: EAGVAQSPRYKIIEKRQSVAFWCNPISGHATLYWYQQILGQGPKLLIQFQNNGVVDDSQLPKDRFSAERLKGVDSTLKIQPAKLEDSAVYLCASSSHPGDTEAFFGQGTRLTVV.

This clonotype was detected ten times or more. The chain couples TRBV2 to TRBJ2-5, with D maybe TRBD1 (6 bases). Germline V gene lookup returns CDR1 SNHLY and CDR2 FYNNEI. V was shortened by 4 bases and J by 4 bases, with 10 bases between the two germline ends. The CDR3 has 13 amino acids. The CDR3, as DNA: TGTGCCAGCAGTGCAGGGGAATTAGAGACCCAGTACTTC. It translates to CASSAGELETQYF.

The chain links TRBV28 to TRBJ1-1; D may be TRBD1 (5 bases). CDR3 size: 18 residues. Trimming shortened V by 6 bases and J by 4 bases, and 27 bases separated the two germline ends. CDR1 is MDHEN, CDR2 SYDVKM, per germline. In DNA, the CDR3 is TGTGCCAGCAGCCCGATCGAACTCAAGGGGAGTTCGGTCACTGAAGCTTTCTTT. Translation: CASSPIELKGSSVTEAFF.

V usage is TRBV7-8 and J usage is TRBJ2-7; a possible D gene is TRBD1 (6 bases). With 7 bases removed from V and 2 bases from J, the gap between germline ends came to 30 bases. The CDR3 extends over 19 amino acids. CDR1 and CDR2 (germline): SGHVS, FQNEAQ. The CDR3 is CASTLRAPPGQGKTYEQYF. The CDR3 DNA is TGTGCCAGCACCCTAAGAGCACCACCGGGACAAGGGAAAACCTACGAGCAGTACTTC. The full variable domain, with the rest looked up from reference TRBV7-8 and TRBJ2-7, is GAGVSQSPRYKVAKRGQDVALRCDPISGHVSLFWYQQALGQGPEFLTYFQNEAQLDKSGLPSDRFFAERPEGSVSTLKIQRTQQEDSAVYLCASTLRAPPGQGKTYEQYFGPGTRLTVT.

The chain links TRBV18 to TRBJ2-7; 8 bases map to TRBD1. Germline CDR1 and CDR2: KGHSH and LQKENI. V dropped 3 bases and J dropped 3; count of bases not matched to a gene: 7. The length of the CDR3 is 15 residues. Here the CDR3 reads CASSPGQGSGYEQYF. The CDR3 bases are TGTGCCAGCTCACCTGGACAGGGAAGCGGCTACGAGCAGTACTTC.

This clonotype turned up a few times. CDR3 protein: CASKGSNQPQHF. CDR3 nucleotide sequence: TGTGCCAGCAAGGGGAGCAATCAGCCCCAGCATTTT. The chain links TRBV28 to TRBJ1-5; D may be TRBD1 (5 bases). Germline CDR1 and CDR2: MDHEN and SYDVKM. The CDR3 is 12 amino acids. Trimming cost V 7 bases and J 1 base, with 5 bases left between them.

The gene calls are TRBV12-3 or TRBV12-4 and TRBJ1-4, with unresolved D. With 5 bases removed from V and 4 bases from J, the gap between germline ends came to 14 bases. The CDR3 runs 15 residues. CDR3 sequence: CASSPGGSHNEKLFF. The CDR3 DNA follows: TGTGCCAGCAGTCCTGGTGGCAGTCATAATGAAAAACTGTTTTTT.

This clonotype was seen more than once but under ten times. The chain employs TRBV18 and TRBJ1-1; D might be TRBD1 (5 bases). V was trimmed by 2 bases and J by 1 base, leaving 11 bases between them. The CDR3 has 15 amino acids. The germline V gene encodes CDR1 KGHSH and CDR2 LQKENI. The CDR3 nucleotides read TGTGCCAGCTCACCAGGAATTCAGGGGAACACTGAAGCTTTCTTT. Its protein product is CASSPGIQGNTEAFF.

This clonotype was detected many times. This chain joins TRBV6-1 and TRBJ1-4; unclear D gene. V was clipped by 7 bases and J by 3 bases, with 15 bases between them. Per germline, CDR1 MNHNS and CDR2 SASEGT. CDR3 length equals 15 residues. The CDR3 bases are TGTGCCAGCAAAAACCGTGGTGGGCCTAATGAAAAACTGTTTTTT. Its translation: CASKNRGGPNEKLFF.

This clonotype was detected many times. The chain carries TRBV12-5 and TRBJ2-7; D is possibly TRBD2 (6 bases). The germline V gene encodes CDR1 LGHNT and CDR2 FRNRAP. Trimming pared 3 bases from V and 1 base from J, leaving 25 bases between. This CDR3 contains 19 residues. CDR3 region: CASGFGKGLRSNSSYEQYF. The DNA for the CDR3 is TGTGCTAGTGGTTTTGGGAAGGGACTGAGGAGTAATTCATCCTACGAGCAGTACTTC.

The chain carries TRBV4-1 and TRBJ1-1, with D possibly being TRBD1 (6 bases). Deletions cut 3 bases from V and 10 bases from J, with 12 bases between. There are 12 residues in the CDR3. Germline loops: CDR1 MGHRA, CDR2 YSYEKL. The CDR3 DNA reads TGCGCCAGCAGCCACACAGGGCTTAGAGCTTTCTTT. Translating it yields CASSHTGLRAFF.

The V call is TRBV6-1, the J call TRBJ1-6, with TRBD1 matching 12 bases. V trimming: 6 bases; J trimming: 8 bases; junction bases outside the gene matches: 11. This CDR3 is 17 amino acids long. Germline lookup yields CDR1 MNHNS and CDR2 SASEGT. The CDR3 sequence is CASRTAGTGGLHSPLHF. CDR3 DNA: TGTGCCAGCAGAACTGCCGGGACAGGGGGCTTACATTCACCCCTCCACTTT.

This clonotype came up many times. This rearrangement joins TRBV2 to TRBJ2-2; D gene ambiguous. The CDR3 extends over 14 amino acids. CDR1 is SNHLY, CDR2 FYNNEI, per germline. With 7 bases removed from V and 2 bases from J, the gap between germline ends came to 11 bases. DNA of the CDR3: TGTGCCAGCAAACCTGAACTAAACACCGGGGAGCTGTTTTTT. It is translated as CASKPELNTGELFF.

This chain connects TRBV2 to TRBJ2-3; no clear D gene. V was trimmed by 6 bases and J by 6 bases, leaving 7 bases between them. This CDR3 region has 11 residues. Germline CDR1 reads SNHLY; CDR2 reads FYNNEI. CDR3 coding DNA: TGTGCCAGCAGGGCCCTCGATACGCAGTATTTT. It translates to CASRALDTQYF.

This chain connects TRBV19 to TRBJ1-1; D is unclear. The CDR3 covers 14 residues. Per germline, CDR1 LNHDA and CDR2 SQIVND (reference sequence). V was pared by 0 bases and J by 11 bases, with 16 bases between. CDR3 in amino acids: CASSIDRIEVGAFF. The DNA of the CDR3 is TGTGCCAGTAGTATAGACCGAATAGAAGTCGGGGCTTTCTTT.

The count of this clonotype is one. Here the CDR3 reads CASSGERGTYNEQFF. CDR3 nucleotide sequence: TGTGCCAGCAGTGGAGAGCGTGGGACGTACAATGAGCAGTTCTTC. V gene TRBV2 combines with J gene TRBJ2-1; D may match TRBD1 or TRBD2 (5 bases each). Trimming cost V 4 bases and J 4 bases, with 14 bases left between them. CDR3 length: 15 amino acids. Germline lookup yields CDR1 SNHLY and CDR2 FYNNEI.

The V call is TRBV6-9, the J call TRBJ2-7; TRBD2 matches at 8 bases. The CDR3 totals 16 residues. J lost 7 bases, V lost 3 bases, and 14 bases had no gene match. CDR1 MNHGY and CDR2 SVAAGI come from the germline V gene. Here the CDR3 reads CASSYSLAEPDLEQYF. The CDR3 coding sequence is TGTGCCAGCAGTTACTCACTAGCGGAGCCAGATCTAGAGCAGTACTTC.

Only a few counts were recorded for this clonotype. V and J are TRBV5-5 and TRBJ1-6, with a weak D call TRBD1 (5 bases). This CDR3 has 13 amino acids. Trimming removed 4 bases from V and 4 bases from J, with 6 bases in between. CDR1 and CDR2 from the germline V gene are SGHKS and YYEKEE (reference sequence). The CDR3 DNA reads TGTGCCAGCAGCCGACAGTATAATTCACCCCTCCACTTT. Translated, it gives CASSRQYNSPLHF.

Points on this clonotype: This may be a read error: a much more frequent sequence differs by one nucleotide. The chain carries TRBV5-1 and TRBJ1-2, with 11 bases fitting TRBD1. V dropped 4 bases and J dropped 7; count of bases not matched to a gene: 6. CDR1 and CDR2 from the germline V gene are SGHRS and YFSETQ. The CDR3 runs to 14 residues. CDR3 residues: CASSPPGTGGGYTF. The CDR3, as DNA: TGCGCCAGCAGCCCCCCAGGGACAGGGGGTGGCTACACCTTC.

In this sample, this clonotype turned up a few times. A much bigger clone sits one base away, suggesting this may be a read error. Given the absence of the conserved phenylalanine or tryptophan at the CDR3 end, a read error is likely. V usage is TRBV6-2 or TRBV6-3 and J usage is TRBJ1-6; D is possibly TRBD1 (5 bases). V lost 5 bases and J lost 6, with 14 bases in between. Germline V CDR1 and CDR2: MNHEY, SVGEGT. The CDR3 spans 15 residues. CDR3 coding DNA: TGTGCCAGCAGTCCGTTGGACAAGACTAATTCACCCCTCCACCTT. Protein product: CASSPLDKTNSPLHL.

This clonotype was counted at least ten times. The CDR3 spells CSAREAGNANEQYF. The CDR3 DNA reads TGCAGTGCTAGAGAGGCAGGGAATGCGAACGAGCAGTACTTC. The chain carries TRBV20-1 and TRBJ2-7; tentatively, D is TRBD1 (5 bases). This CDR3 comprises 14 residues. The V and J ends lost 0 bases and 5 bases respectively, with 14 bases between them. Per germline, CDR1 DFQATT and CDR2 SNEGSKA (reference sequence).

This sequence joins TRBV7-8 and TRBJ1-1, with 9 bases fitting TRBD1. This CDR3 is built from 15 residues. Unmatched junction bases numbered 7, after V lost 4 bases and J lost 4 bases. Germline V gives CDR1 SGHVS, CDR2 FQNEAQ. This CDR3 reads CASSWALTGGTEAFF. CDR3 bases: TGTGCCAGCAGCTGGGCTTTGACAGGGGGCACTGAAGCTTTCTTT.

This clonotype was observed many times. The chain uses TRBV11-1 and TRBJ1-1; D is undetermined. Per germline, CDR1 SGHAT and CDR2 FQDESV (reference sequence). The CDR3 is made up of 12 amino acids. The V gene lost 1 base and the J gene lost 11 bases, with 11 bases spanning the gap. For the CDR3, the DNA is TGTGCCAGCAGCTTAGTCGAGAAGGAGGCTTTCTTT. Protein: CASSLVEKEAFF.

There are many counts of this clonotype. The chain recombines TRBV2 with TRBJ2-5, with D possibly TRBD1 on 5 matching bases. V lost 6 bases to trimming and J lost 1 base, with 12 bases between them. The CDR3 runs to 14 residues. The germline CDR1 and CDR2 sequences are SNHLY and FYNNEI. The CDR3 bases are TGTGCCAGCAGGGACACAGCTCCCCAAGAGACCCAGTACTTC. Translation: CASRDTAPQETQYF.

The rearrangement links TRBV27 to TRBJ2-3; possibly TRBD2 for D (6 bases). CDR1 is MNHEY and CDR2 is SMNVEV in the germline V gene (reference sequence). There are 14 residues in the CDR3. Trimming pared 6 bases from V and 4 bases from J, leaving 14 bases between. DNA for the CDR3: TGTGCCAGCAGCCGATCGCGGGGTGCAGATACGCAGTATTTT. Encoded protein: CASSRSRGADTQYF.

This clonotype was seen many times. The V call is TRBV6-1, the J call TRBJ2-5, with 16 bases lining up with TRBD2. The V gene's germline CDR1 is MNHNS and CDR2 SASEGT. This CDR3 is built from 16 residues. Trimming cost V 6 bases and J 5 bases; bases outside gene matches: 6. In DNA form, the CDR3 reads TGTGCCAGCAGGGGACTAGCGGGAGGGCTGGGGGAGACCCAGTACTTC. Translation gives CASRGLAGGLGETQYF.

As to this clonotype: A much larger clone lies one base from this, so it may be a read error. This CDR3 is missing its conserved last phenylalanine or tryptophan, likely due to a read error. The rearrangement joins TRBV2 to TRBJ1-2, with D unresolved. This CDR3 spans 13 amino acids. Germline assignment: CDR1 SNHLY and CDR2 FYNNEI. The V end was cut by 5 bases, the J end by 9 bases, with 16 bases between. The CDR3 reads CASSLSGGLSYTS. In DNA form, the CDR3 reads TGTGCCAGCAGTTTATCTGGAGGGTTAAGCTACACCTCC.